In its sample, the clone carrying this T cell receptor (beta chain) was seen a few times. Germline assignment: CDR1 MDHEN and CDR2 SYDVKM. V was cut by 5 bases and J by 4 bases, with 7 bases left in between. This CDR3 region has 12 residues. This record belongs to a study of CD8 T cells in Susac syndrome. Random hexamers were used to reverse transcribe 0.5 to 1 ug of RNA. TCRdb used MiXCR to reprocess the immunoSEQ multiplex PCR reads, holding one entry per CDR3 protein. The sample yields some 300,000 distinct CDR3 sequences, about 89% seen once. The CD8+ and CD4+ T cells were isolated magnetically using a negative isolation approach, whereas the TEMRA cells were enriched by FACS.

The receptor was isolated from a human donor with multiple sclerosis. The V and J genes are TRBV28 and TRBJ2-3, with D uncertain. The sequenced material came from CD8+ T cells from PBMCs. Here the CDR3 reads CASSTSADTQYF. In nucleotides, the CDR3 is TGTGCCAGCAGTACTTCTGCAGATACGCAGTATTTT.